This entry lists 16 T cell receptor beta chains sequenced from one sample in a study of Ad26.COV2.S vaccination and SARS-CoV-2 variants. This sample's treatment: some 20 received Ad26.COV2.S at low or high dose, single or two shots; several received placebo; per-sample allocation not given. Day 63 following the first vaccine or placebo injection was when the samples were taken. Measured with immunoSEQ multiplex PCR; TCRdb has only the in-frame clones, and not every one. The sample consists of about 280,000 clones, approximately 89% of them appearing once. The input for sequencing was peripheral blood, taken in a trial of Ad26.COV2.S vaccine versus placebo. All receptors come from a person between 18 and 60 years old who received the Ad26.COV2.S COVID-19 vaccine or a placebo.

The chain's CDR3 is CASSFDINYGYTF. For the CDR3, the DNA is TGTGCCAGCAGTTTCGATATTAACTATGGCTACACCTTC. This chain joins TRBV12-3 or TRBV12-4 and TRBJ1-2; no definite D call. The CDR3 totals 13 residues. V shed 3 bases and J shed 1 base, with 6 bases lying between them.

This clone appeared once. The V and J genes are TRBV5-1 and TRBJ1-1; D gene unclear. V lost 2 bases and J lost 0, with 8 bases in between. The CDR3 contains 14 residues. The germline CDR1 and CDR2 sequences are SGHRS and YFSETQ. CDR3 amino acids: CASSFWGLNTEAFF. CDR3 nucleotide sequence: TGCGCCAGCAGCTTTTGGGGATTGAACACTGAAGCTTTCTTT.

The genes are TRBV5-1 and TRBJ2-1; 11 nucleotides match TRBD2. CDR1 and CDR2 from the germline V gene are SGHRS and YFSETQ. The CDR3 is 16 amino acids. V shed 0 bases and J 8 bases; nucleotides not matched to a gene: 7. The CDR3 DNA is TGCGCCAGCAGCTTGGTTGTTAGCGGGAGGGTAGATGAGCAGTTCTTC. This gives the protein CASSLVVSGRVDEQFF.

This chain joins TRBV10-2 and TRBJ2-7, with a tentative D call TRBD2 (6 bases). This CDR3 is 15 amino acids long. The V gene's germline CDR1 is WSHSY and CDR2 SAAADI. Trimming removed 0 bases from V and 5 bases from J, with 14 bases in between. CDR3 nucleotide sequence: TGCGCCAGCAGTGAGTCGACTCGGGGGAGGCACGAGCAGTACTTC. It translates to CASSESTRGRHEQYF.

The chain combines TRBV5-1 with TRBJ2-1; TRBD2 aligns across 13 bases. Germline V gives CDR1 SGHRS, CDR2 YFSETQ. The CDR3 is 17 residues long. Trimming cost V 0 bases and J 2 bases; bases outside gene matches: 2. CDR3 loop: CASSLATSGGAYNEQFF. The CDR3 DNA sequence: TGCGCCAGCAGCTTGGCCACTAGCGGGGGGGCCTACAATGAGCAGTTCTTC.

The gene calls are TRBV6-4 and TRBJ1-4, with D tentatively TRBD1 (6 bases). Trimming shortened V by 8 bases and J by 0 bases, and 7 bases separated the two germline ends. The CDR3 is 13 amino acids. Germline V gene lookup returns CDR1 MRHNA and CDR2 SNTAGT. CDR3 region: CASRQATNEKLFF. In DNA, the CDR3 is TGTGCCAGCCGACAGGCAACTAATGAAAAACTGTTTTTT.

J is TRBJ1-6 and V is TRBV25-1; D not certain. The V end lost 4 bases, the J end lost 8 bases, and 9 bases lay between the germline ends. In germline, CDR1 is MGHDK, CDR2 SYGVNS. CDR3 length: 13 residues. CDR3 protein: CASSGPFDSPLHF. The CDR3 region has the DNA TGTGCCAGCAGTGGCCCTTTTGATTCACCCCTCCACTTT.

The CDR3 loop is CASSRGQGNLVGELFF. CDR3 sequence (DNA): TGTGCCAGCAGCAGGGGACAGGGGAATTTGGTCGGGGAGCTGTTTTTT. The chain combines TRBV5-4 with TRBJ2-2; TRBD1 aligns across 10 bases. Per germline, CDR1 SGHNT and CDR2 YYREEE (reference sequence). V lost 4 bases and J lost 7; bases outside the gene matches: 10. The CDR3 spans 16 residues.

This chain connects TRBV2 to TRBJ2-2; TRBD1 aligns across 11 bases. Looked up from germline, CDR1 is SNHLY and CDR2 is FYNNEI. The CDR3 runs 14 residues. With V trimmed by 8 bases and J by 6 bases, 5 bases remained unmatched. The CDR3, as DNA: TGTGCCAGCTTCCGGACAGGGGGCTCCGGGGAGCTGTTTTTT. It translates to CASFRTGGSGELFF.

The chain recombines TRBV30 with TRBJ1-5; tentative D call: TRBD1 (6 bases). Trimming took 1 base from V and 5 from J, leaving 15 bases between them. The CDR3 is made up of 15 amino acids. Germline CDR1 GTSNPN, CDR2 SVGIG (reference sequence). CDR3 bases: TGTGCCTGGAGTGGGGGGGGCCCGGACCATCAGCCCCAGCATTTT. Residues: CAWSGGGPDHQPQHF.

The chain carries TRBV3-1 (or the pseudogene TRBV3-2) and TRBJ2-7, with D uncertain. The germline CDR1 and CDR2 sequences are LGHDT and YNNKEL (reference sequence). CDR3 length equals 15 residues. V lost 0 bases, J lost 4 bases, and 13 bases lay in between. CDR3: CASSQDWASAYEQYF. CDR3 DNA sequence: TGTGCCAGCAGCCAAGATTGGGCCAGCGCGTACGAGCAGTACTTC.

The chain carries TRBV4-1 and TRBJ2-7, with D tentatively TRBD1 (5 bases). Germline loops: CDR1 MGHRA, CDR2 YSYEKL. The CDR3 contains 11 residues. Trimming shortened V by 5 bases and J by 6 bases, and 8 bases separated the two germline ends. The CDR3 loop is CASSGAGEQYF. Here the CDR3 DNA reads TGCGCCAGCAGCGGGGCCGGCGAGCAGTACTTC.

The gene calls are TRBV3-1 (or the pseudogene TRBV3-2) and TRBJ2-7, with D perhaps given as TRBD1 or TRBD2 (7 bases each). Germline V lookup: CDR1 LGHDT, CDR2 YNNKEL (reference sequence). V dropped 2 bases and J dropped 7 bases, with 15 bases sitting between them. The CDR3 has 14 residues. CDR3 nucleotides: TGTGCCAGCAGCCAATTGGGGACAGCGGGAGAGCAGTACTTC. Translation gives CASSQLGTAGEQYF.

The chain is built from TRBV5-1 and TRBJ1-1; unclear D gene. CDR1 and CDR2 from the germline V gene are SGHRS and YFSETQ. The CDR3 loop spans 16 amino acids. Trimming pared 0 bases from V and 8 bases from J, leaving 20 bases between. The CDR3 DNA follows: TGCGCCAGCAGCTTGGGACCCTCCCCACAGAAACCCGAAGCTTTCTTT. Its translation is CASSLGPSPQKPEAFF.

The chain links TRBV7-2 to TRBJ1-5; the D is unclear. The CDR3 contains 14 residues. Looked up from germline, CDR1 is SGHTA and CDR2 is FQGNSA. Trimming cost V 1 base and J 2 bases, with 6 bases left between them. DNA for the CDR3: TGTGCCAGCAGCTTAGGGAGGGGCAATCAGCCCCAGCATTTT. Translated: CASSLGRGNQPQHF.

Here the CDR3 DNA reads TGTGCCAGCAGCCTAAAGGGACTAGCGGGCCTCAGCTCCTACAATGAGCAGTTCTTC. Its protein product is CASSLKGLAGLSSYNEQFF. The rearrangement links TRBV11-2 to TRBJ2-1; TRBD2 aligns across 12 bases. The V segment lost 5 bases and the J segment 0 bases; nucleotides outside the gene matches: 11. The CDR3 consists of 19 residues. CDR1 and CDR2 from the germline V gene are SGHAT and FQNNGV.